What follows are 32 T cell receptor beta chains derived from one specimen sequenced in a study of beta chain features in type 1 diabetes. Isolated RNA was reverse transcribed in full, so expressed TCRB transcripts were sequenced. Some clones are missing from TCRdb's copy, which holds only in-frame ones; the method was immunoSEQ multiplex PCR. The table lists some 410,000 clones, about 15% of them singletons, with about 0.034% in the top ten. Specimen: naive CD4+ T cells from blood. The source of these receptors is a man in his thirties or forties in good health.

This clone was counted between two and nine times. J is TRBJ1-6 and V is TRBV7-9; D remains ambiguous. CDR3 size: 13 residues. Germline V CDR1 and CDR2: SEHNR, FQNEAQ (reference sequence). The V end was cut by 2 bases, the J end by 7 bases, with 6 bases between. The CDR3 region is CASSLKGNSPLHF. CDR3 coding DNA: TGTGCCAGCAGCTTAAAGGGAAATTCACCCCTCCACTTT. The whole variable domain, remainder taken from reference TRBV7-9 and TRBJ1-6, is DTGVSQNPRHKITKRGQNVTFRCDPISEHNRLYWYRQTLGQGPEFLTYFQNEAQLEKSRLLSDRFSAERPKGSFSTLEIQRTEQGDSAMYLCASSLKGNSPLHFGNGTRLTVT.

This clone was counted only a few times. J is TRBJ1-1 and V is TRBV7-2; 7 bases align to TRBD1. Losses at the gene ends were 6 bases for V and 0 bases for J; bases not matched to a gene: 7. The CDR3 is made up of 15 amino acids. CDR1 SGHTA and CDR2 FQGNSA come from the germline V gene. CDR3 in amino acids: CASRLGQSLNTEAFF. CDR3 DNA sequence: TGTGCCAGCAGGCTGGGACAGTCCCTGAACACTGAAGCTTTCTTT.

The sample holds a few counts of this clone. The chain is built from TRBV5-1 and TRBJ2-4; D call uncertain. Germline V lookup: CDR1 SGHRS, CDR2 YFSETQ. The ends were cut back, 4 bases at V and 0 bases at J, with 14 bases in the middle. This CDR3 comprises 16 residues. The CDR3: CASSRTNSLAKNIQYF. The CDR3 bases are TGCGCCAGCAGCAGAACTAATTCTCTAGCCAAAAACATTCAGTACTTC.

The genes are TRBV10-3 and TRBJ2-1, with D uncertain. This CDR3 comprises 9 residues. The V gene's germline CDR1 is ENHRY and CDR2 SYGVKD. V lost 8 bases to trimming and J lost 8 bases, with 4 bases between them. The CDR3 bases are TGTGCCATCGGGGATGAGCAGTTCTTC. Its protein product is CAIGDEQFF.

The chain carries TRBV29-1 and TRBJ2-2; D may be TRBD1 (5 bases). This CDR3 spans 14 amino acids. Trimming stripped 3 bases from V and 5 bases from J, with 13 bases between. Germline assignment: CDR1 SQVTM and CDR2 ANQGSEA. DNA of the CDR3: TGCAGCGTTGATGAGAAGGGGCGGACCGGGGAGCTGTTTTTT. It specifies CSVDEKGRTGELFF.

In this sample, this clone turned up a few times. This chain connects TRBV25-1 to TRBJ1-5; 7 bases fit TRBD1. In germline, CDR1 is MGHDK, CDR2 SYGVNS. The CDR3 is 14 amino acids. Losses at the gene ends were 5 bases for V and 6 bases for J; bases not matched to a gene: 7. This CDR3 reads CASSNTGVSQPQHF. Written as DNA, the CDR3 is TGTGCCAGCAGTAATACAGGGGTGAGTCAGCCCCAGCATTTT.

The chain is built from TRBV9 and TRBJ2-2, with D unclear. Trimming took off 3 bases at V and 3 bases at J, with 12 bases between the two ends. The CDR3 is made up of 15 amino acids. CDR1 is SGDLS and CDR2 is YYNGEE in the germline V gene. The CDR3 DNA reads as TGTGCCAGCAGCGAGACACGTAGCTACACCGGGGAGCTGTTTTTT. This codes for CASSETRSYTGELFF.

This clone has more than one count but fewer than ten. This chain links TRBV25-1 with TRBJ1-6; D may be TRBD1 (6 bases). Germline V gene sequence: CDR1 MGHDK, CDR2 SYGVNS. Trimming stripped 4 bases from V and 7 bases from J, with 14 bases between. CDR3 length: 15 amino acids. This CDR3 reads CASSAGGRSNSPLHF. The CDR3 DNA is TGTGCCAGCAGTGCGGGGGGCCGGTCGAATTCACCCCTCCACTTT.

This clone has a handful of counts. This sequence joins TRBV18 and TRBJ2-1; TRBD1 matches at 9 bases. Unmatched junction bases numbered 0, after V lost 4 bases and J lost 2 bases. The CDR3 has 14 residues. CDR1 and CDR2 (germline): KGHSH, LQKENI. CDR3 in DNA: TGTGCCAGCTCACGGGACAGGGCCTACAATGAGCAGTTCTTC. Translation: CASSRDRAYNEQFF.

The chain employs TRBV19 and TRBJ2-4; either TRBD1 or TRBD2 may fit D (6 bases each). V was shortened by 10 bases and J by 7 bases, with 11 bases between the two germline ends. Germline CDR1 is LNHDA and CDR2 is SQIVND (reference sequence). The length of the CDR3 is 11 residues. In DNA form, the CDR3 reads TGTGCCACCCAAGGGGGGAACATTCAGTACTTC. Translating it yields CATQGGNIQYF.

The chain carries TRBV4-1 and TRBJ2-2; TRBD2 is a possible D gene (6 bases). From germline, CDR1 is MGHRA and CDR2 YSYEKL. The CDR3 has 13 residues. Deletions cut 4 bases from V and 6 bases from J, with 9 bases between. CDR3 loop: CASSLTSSGELFF. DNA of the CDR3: TGCGCCAGCAGCCTCACTAGCTCCGGGGAGCTGTTTTTT.

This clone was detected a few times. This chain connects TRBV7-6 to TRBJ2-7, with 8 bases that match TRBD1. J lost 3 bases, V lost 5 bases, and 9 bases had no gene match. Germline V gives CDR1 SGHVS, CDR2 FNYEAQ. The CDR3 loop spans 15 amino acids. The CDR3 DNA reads TGTGCCAGCAGCACTAGACAGGGGACGATCTACGAGCAGTACTTC. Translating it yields CASSTRQGTIYEQYF. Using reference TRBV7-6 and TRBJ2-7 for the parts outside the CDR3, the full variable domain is GAGVSQSPRYKVTKRGQDVALRCDPISGHVSLYWYRQALGQGPEFLTYFNYEAQQDKSGLPNDRFSAERPEGSISTLTIQRTEQRDSAMYRCASSTRQGTIYEQYFGPGTRLTVT.

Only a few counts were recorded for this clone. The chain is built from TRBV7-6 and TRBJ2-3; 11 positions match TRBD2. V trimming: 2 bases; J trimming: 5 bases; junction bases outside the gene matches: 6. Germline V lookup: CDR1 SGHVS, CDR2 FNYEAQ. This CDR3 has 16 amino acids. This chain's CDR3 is CASSLLLAGEGDTQYF. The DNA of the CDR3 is TGTGCCAGCAGCTTACTACTAGCGGGGGAGGGAGATACGCAGTATTTT.

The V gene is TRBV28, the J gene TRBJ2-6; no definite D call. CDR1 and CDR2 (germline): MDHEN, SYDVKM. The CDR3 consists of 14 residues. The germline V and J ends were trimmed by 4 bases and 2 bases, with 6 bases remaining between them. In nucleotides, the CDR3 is TGTGCCAGCAGTTCAAGTACTGGGGCCAACGTCCTGACTTTC. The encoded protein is CASSSSTGANVLTF.

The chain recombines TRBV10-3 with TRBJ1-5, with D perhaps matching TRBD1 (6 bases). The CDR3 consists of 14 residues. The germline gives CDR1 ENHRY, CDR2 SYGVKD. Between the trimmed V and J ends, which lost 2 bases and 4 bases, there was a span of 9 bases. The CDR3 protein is CAISETGINQPQHF. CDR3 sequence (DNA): TGTGCCATCAGTGAGACAGGGATAAATCAGCCCCAGCATTTT.

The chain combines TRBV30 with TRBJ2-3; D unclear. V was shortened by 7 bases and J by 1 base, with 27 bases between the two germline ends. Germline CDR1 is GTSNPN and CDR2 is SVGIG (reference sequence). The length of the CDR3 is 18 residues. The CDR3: CALTHASTNLVGTDTQYF. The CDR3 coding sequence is TGTGCCTTAACCCACGCCTCCACCAATCTAGTGGGCACAGATACGCAGTATTTT.

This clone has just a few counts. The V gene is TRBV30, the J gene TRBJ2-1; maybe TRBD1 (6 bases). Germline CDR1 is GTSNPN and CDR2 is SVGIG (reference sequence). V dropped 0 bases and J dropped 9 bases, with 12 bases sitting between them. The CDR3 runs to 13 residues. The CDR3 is CAWSVRGSSEQFF. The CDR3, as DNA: TGTGCCTGGAGTGTAAGGGGGAGTAGTGAGCAGTTCTTC.

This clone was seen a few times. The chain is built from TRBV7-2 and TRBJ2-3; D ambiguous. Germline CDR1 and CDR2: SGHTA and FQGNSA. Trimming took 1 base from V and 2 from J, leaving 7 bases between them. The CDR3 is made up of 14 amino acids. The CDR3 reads CASSLGIITDTQYF. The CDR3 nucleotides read TGTGCCAGCAGCTTAGGTATTATCACAGATACGCAGTATTTT.

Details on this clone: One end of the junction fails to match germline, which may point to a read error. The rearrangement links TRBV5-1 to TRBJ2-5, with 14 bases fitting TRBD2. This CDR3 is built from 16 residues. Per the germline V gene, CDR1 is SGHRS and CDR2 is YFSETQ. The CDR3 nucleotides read TGCGCCCGCAGCGCGGGACTAGCGGGAGTCCAAGAGACCCAGTACTTC. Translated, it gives CARSAGLAGVQETQYF.

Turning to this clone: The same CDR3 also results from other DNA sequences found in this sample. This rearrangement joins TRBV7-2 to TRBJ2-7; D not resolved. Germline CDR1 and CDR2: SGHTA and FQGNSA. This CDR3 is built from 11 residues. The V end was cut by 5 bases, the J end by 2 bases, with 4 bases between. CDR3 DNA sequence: TGTGCCAGCAGCCCTGCCTACGAGCAGTACTTC. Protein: CASSPAYEQYF.

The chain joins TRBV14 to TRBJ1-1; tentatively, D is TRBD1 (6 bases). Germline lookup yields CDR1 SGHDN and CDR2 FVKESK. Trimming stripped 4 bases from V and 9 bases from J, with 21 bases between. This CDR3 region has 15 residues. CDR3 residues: CASSPLGQLGAQAFF. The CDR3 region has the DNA TGTGCCAGCAGCCCACTTGGACAGCTTGGGGCCCAAGCTTTCTTT.

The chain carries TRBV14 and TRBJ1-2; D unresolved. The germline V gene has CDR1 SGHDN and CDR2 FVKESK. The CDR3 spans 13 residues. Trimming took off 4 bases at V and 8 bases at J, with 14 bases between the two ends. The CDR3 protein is CASSPSHQGGYTF. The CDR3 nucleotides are TGTGCCAGCAGCCCGAGCCACCAAGGAGGCTACACCTTC.

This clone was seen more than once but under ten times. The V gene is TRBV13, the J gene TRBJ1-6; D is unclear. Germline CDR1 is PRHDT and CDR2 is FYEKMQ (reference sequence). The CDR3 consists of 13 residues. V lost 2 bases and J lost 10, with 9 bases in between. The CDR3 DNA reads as TGTGCCAGCAGCTTATCTTTGTCCTCACCCCTCCACTTT. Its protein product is CASSLSLSSPLHF.

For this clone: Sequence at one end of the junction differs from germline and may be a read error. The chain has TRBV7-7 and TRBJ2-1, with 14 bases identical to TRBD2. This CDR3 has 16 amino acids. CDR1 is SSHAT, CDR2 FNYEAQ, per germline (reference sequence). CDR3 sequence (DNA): TGTGCTAGCAGCCCGGGGACTAGCGGGAGTAAGGTCGCCCAGTTCTTC. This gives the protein CASSPGTSGSKVAQFF.

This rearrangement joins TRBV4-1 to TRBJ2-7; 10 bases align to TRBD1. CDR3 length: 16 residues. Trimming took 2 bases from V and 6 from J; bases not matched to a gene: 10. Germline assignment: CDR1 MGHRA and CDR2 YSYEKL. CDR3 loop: CASSQKGGTGAREQYF. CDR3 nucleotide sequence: TGCGCCAGCAGCCAAAAAGGTGGGACAGGGGCCCGCGAGCAGTACTTC.

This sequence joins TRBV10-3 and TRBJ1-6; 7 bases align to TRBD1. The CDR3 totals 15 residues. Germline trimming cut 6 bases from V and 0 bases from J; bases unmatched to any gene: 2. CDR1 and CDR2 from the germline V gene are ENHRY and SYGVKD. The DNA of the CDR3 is TGTGCCATCAGGACAGGGACCTCCTATAATTCACCCCTCCACTTT. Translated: CAIRTGTSYNSPLHF.

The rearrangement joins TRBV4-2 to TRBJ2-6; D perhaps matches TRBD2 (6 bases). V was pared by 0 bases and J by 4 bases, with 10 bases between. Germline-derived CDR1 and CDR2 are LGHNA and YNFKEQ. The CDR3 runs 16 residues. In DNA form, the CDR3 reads TGTGCCAGCAGCCAAGATCGGGGGACCGGGGCCAACGTCCTGACTTTC. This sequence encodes CASSQDRGTGANVLTF.

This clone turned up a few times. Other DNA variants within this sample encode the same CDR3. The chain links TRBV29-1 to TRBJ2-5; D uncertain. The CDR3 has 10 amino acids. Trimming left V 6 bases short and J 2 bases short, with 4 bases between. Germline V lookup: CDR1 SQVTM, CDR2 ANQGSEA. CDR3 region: CSVVQETQYF. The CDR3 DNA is TGCAGCGTGGTACAAGAGACCCAGTACTTC.

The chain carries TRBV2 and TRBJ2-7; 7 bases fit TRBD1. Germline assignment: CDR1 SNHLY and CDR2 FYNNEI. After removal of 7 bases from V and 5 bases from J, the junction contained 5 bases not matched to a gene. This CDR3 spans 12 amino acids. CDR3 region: CASNRGFDEQYV. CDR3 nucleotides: TGTGCCAGCAACAGGGGTTTTGACGAGCAGTACGTC.

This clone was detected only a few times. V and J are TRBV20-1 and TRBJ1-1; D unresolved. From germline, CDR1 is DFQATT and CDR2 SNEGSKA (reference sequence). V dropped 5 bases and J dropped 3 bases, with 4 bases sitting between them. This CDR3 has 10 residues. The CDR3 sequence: CSARYTEAFF. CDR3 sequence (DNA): TGCAGTGCTCGTTACACTGAAGCTTTCTTT.

CDR3 region: CASSPPGSYNEQFF. CDR3 DNA: TGTGCCAGCAGCCCGCCGGGCAGCTACAATGAGCAGTTCTTC. The rearrangement uses TRBV27 and TRBJ2-1; D is uncertain. CDR3 size: 14 residues. From germline, CDR1 is MNHEY and CDR2 SMNVEV (reference sequence). V lost 6 bases to trimming and J lost 3 bases, with 12 bases between them.

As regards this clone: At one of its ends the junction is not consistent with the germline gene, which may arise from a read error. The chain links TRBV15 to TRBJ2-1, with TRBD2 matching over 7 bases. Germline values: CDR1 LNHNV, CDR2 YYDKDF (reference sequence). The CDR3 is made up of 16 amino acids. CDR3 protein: CATSRGREIVYNEQFF. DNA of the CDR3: TGTGCCACAAGCAGAGGGAGGGAGATCGTTTACAATGAGCAGTTCTTC. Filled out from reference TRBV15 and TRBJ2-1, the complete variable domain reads DAMVIQNPRYQVTQFGKPVTLSCSQTLNHNVMYWYQQKSSQAPKLLFHYYDKDFNNEADTPDNFQSRRPNTSFCFLDIRSPGLGDTAMYLCATSRGREIVYNEQFFGPGTRLTVL.